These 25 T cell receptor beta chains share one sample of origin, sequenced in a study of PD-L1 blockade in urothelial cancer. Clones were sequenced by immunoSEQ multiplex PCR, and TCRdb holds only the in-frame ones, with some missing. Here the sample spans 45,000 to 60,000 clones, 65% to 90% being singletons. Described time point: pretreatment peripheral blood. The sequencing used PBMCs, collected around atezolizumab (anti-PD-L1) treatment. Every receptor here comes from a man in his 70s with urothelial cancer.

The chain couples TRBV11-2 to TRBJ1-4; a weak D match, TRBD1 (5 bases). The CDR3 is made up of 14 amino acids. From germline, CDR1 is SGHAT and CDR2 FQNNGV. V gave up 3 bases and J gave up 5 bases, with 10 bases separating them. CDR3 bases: TGTGCCAGCAGCTTCCGCCGACAGAATGAAAAACTGTTTTTT. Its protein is CASSFRRQNEKLFF.

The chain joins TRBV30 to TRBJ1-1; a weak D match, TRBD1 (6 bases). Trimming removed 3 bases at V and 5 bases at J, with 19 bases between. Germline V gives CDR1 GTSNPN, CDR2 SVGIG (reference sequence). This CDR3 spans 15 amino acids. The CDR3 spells CAWSPLQGRWTEAFF. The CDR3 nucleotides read TGTGCCTGGAGCCCCCTGCAGGGGCGCTGGACTGAAGCTTTCTTT.

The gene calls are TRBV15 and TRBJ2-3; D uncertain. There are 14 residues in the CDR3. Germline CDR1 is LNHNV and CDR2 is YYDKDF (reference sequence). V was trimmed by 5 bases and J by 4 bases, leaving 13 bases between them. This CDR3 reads CATSLLRVADTQYF. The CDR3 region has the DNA TGTGCCACCAGCCTACTCCGAGTAGCAGATACGCAGTATTTT.

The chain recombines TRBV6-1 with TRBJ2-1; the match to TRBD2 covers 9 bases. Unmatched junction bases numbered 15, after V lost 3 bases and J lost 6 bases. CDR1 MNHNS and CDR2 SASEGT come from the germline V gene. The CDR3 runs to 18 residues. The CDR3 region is CASSDRQGRLAGTNEQFF. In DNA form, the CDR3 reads TGTGCCAGCAGTGATCGGCAGGGGCGGCTAGCGGGAACCAATGAGCAGTTCTTC.

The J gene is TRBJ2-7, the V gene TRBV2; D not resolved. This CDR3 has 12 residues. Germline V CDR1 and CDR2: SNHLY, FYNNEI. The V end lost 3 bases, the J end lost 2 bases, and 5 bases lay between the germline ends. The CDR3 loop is CASSEETYEQYF. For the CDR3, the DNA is TGTGCCAGCAGTGAGGAGACCTACGAGCAGTACTTC.

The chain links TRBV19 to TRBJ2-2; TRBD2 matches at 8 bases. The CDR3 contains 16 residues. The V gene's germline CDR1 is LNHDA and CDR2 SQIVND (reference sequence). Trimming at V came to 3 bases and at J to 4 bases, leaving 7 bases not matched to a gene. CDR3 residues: CASSIRTSPSTGELFF. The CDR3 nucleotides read TGTGCCAGTAGTATCCGGACTAGCCCAAGCACCGGGGAGCTGTTTTTT.

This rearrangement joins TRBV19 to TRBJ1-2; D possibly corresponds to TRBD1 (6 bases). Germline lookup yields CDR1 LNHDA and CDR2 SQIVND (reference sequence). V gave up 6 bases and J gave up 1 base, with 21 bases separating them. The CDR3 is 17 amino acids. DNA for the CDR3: TGTGCCAGTAGAAAACAGGGTCGCGGCTTAATTAACTATGGCTACACCTTC. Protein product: CASRKQGRGLINYGYTF.

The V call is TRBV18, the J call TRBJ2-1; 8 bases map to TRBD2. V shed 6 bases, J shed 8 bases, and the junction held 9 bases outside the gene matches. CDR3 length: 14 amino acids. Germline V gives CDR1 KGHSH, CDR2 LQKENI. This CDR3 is CASSAGTSPYEQFF. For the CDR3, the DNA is TGTGCCAGCTCGGCCGGGACTAGTCCCTATGAGCAGTTCTTC.

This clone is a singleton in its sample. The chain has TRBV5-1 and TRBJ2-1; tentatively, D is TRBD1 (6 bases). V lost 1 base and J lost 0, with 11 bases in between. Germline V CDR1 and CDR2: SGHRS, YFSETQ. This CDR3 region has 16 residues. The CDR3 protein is CASSLPRGPSYNEQFF. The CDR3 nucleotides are TGCGCCAGCAGCTTGCCCAGGGGCCCCTCCTACAATGAGCAGTTCTTC.

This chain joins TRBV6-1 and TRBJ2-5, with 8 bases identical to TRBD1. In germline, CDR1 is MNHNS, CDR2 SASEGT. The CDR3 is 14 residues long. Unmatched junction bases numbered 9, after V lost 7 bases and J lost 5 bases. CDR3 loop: CASTPTGEEETQYF. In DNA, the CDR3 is TGTGCCAGCACCCCGACAGGGGAGGAGGAGACCCAGTACTTC.

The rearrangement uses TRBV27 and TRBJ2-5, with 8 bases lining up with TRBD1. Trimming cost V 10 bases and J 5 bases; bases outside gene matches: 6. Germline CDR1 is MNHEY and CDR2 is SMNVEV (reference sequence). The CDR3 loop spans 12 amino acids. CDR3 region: CATGQGRETQYF. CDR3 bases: TGTGCCACCGGACAGGGTCGGGAGACCCAGTACTTC.

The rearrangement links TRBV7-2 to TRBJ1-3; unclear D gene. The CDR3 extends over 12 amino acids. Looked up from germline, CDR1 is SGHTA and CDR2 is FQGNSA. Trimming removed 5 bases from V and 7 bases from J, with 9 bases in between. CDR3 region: CASSLLRNTIYF. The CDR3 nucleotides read TGTGCCAGCAGCCTATTGCGGAACACCATATATTTT.

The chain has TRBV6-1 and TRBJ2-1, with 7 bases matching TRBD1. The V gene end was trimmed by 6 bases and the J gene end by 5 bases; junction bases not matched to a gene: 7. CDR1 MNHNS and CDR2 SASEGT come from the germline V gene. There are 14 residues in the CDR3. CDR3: CASSRQGRDNEQFF. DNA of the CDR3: TGTGCCAGCAGCCGACAGGGCAGGGACAATGAGCAGTTCTTC.

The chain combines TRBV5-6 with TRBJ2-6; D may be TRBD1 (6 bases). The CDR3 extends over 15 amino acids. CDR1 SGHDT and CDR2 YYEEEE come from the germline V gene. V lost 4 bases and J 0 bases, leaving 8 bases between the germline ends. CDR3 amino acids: CASSQGPSGANVLTF. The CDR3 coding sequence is TGTGCCAGCAGCCAGGGGCCCTCTGGGGCCAACGTCCTGACTTTC.

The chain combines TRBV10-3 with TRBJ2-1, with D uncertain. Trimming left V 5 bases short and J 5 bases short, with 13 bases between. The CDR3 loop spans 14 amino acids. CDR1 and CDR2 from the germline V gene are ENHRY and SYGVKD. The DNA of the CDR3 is TGTGCCATCAGTTCCCAACCGACAAACAATGAGCAGTTCTTC. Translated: CAISSQPTNNEQFF.

CDR3 protein: CASSAGDTIYF. CDR3 sequence (DNA): TGTGCCAGCAGCGCGGGGGACACCATATATTTT. The chain employs TRBV13 and TRBJ1-3; D is perhaps TRBD1 (5 bases). Germline V gene data show CDR1 as PRHDT and CDR2 as FYEKMQ (reference sequence). This CDR3 is built from 11 residues. V was clipped by 5 bases and J by 8 bases, with 7 bases between them.

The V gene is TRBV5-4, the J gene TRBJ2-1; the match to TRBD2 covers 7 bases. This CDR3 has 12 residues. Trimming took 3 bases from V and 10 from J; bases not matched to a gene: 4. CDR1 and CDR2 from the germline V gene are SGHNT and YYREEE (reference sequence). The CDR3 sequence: CASSSVGREQFF. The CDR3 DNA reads TGTGCCAGCAGCTCCGTCGGGAGGGAGCAGTTCTTC.

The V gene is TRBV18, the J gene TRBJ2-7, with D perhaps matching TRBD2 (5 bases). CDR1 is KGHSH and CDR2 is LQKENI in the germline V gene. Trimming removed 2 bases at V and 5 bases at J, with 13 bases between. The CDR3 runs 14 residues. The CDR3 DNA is TGTGCCAGCTCACCAAGCCCCTCGAGGGACGAGCAGTACTTC. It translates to CASSPSPSRDEQYF.

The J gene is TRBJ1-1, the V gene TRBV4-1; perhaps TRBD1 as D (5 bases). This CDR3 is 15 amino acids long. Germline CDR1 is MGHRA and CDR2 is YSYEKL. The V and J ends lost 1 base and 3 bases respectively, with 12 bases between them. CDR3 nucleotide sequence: TGCGCCAGCAGCCAAGGGTCGGGGGGGGACACTGAAGCTTTCTTT. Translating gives CASSQGSGGDTEAFF.

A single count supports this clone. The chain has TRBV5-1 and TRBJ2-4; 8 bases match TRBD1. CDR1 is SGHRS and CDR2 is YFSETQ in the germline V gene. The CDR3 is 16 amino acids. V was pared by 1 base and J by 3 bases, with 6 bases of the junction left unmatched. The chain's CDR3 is CASSLTLTGDKNIQYF. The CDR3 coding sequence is TGCGCCAGCAGCTTGACCCTGACAGGGGACAAAAACATTCAGTACTTC.

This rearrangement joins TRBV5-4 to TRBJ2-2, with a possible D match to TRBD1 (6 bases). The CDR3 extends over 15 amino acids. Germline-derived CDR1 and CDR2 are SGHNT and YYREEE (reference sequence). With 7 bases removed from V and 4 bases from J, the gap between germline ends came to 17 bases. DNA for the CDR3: TGTGCCAGCCACTGGTCAGGGGCGACCACCGGGGAGCTGTTTTTT. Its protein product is CASHWSGATTGELFF.

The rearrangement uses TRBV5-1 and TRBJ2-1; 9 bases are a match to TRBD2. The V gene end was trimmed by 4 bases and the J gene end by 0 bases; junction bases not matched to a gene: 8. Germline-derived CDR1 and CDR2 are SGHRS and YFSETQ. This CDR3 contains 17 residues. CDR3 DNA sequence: TGCGCCAGCAGCGGCGGGACTAGCCTAAGCTCCTACAATGAGCAGTTCTTC. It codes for CASSGGTSLSSYNEQFF.

CDR3 DNA: TGCGCCAGCAGCCAAGGACTAGCGGGAGACAATGAGCAGTTCTTC. Protein product: CASSQGLAGDNEQFF. The rearrangement links TRBV4-1 to TRBJ2-1; 12 nucleotides match TRBD2. CDR3 length: 15 residues. Germline V gene sequence: CDR1 MGHRA, CDR2 YSYEKL. Trimming took 1 base from V and 5 from J; bases not matched to a gene: 0.

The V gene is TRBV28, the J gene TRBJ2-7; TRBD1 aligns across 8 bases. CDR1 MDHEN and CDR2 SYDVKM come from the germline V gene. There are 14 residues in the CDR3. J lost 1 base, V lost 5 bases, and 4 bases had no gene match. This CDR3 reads CASSPWTGSYEQYF. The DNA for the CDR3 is TGTGCCAGCAGTCCATGGACAGGGTCCTACGAGCAGTACTTC.

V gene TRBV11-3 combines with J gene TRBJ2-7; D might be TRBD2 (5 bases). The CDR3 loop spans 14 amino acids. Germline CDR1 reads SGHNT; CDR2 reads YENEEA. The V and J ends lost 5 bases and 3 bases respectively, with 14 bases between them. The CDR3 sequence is CASSAATDFYEQYF. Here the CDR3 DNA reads TGTGCCAGCAGCGCGGCAACGGACTTCTACGAGCAGTACTTC.